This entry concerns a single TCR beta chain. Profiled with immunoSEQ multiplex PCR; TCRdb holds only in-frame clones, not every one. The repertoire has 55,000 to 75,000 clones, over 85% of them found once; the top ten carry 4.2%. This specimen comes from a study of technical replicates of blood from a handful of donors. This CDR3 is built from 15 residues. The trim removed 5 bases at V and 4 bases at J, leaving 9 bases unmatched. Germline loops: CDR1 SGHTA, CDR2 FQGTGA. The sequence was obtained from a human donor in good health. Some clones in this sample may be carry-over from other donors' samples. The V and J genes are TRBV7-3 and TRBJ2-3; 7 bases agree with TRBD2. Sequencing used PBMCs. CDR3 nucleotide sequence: TGTGCCAGCAGCCTGCGGGGAGGGGAGGCAGATACGCAGTATTTT. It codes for CASSLRGGEADTQYF.